One T cell receptor (beta chain) is described in this entry. The sample originates from a study of blood T cell repertoires in COVID-19. At the level of the study: Acute and convalescent COVID-19 specimens originated in the United States, Italy and Spain. PBMCs, B-cell-depleted T cells, or T cells provided the cDNA or gDNA that made up the material.

V lost 2 bases to trimming and J lost 5 bases; unmatched junction nucleotides: 17. The CDR3 length is 19 residues. The germline gives CDR1 PRHDT, CDR2 FYEKMQ (reference sequence). Authors' data handling: Amplified reference gene primers provided the basis for estimating nucleated cell counts. TCRdb keeps only in-frame clones here, not all; method: immunoSEQ multiplex PCR. V and J calls and clone size are copied from that table; D and trimming were computed from the DNA. The data show 45,000 to 60,000 clones, around 80% seen once. Material: peripheral blood. The TCR originated in an elderly woman with acute or convalescent COVID-19. V is TRBV13 and J is TRBJ2-5; the match to TRBD2 covers 10 bases. CDR3 protein: CASSLRSGGAKGSRETQYF. The CDR3 DNA sequence: TGTGCCAGCAGCTTAAGGAGCGGGGGGGCCAAAGGGTCCAGGGAGACCCAGTACTTC.